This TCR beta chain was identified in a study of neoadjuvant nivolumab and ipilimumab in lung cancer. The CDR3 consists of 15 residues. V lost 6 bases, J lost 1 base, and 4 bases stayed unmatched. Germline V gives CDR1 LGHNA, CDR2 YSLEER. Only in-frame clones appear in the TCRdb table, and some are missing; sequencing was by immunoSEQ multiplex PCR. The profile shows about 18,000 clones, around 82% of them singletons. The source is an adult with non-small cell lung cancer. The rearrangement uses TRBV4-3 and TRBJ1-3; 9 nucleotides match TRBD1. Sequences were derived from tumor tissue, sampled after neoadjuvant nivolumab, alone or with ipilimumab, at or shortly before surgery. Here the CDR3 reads CASSPDRGSGNTIYF. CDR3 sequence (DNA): TGCGCCAGCAGTCCGGACAGGGGATCTGGAAACACCATATATTTT.